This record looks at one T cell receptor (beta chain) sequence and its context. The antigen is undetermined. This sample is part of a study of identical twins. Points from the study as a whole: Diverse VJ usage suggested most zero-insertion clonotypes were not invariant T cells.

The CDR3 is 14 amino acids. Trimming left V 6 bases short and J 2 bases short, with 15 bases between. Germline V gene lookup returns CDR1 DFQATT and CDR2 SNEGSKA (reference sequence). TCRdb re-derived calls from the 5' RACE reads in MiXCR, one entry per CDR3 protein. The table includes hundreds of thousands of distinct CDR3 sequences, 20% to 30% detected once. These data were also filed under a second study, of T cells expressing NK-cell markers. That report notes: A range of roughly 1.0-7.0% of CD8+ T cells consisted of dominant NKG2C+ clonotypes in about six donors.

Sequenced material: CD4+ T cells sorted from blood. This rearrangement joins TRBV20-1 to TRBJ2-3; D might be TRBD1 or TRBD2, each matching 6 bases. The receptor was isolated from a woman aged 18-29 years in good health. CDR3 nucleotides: TGCAGTGCCCGCTTCACGGGGGCCACAGATACGCAGTATTTT. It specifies CSARFTGATDTQYF.